This T cell receptor (beta chain) was captured in a study of CDR3 diversity in severe acne. TCRdb passed the PCR reads through MiXCR, listing each CDR3 protein once. This sample carries about 85,000 distinct CDR3 sequences, about 52% of them seen once, and the ten largest clones take about a tenth. Germline CDR1 SGHVS, CDR2 FQNEAQ. Trimming shortened V by 6 bases and J by 2 bases, and 13 bases separated the two germline ends. The CDR3 spans 14 residues. The chain carries TRBV7-8 and TRBJ1-1; D gene uncertain. The sequenced material came from blood. The receptor comes from a male donor in good health, serving as a control. The CDR3 spells CASRRTEINTEAFF. The DNA of the CDR3 is TGTGCCAGCAGACGGACGGAGATAAACACTGAAGCTTTCTTT.